This passage covers 30 T cell receptor beta chains from one sample sequenced in a study of breast tumors, draining lymph nodes, adjacent tissues. The lymph nodes were axillary draining lymph nodes from breast cancer patients. TCRdb passed the multiplex PCR reads through MiXCR, listing each CDR3 protein once. The sample lists about 170,000 distinct CDR3 sequences; approximately 30% were seen once. Sequenced material: axillary lymph node tissue. Receptors were obtained from a female donor with breast cancer. Some clones in this sample may be carry-over from other donors' samples.

V and J are TRBV25-1 and TRBJ1-1; D not certain. The CDR3 loop spans 12 amino acids. The V gene lost 2 bases and the J gene lost 1 base, with 2 bases spanning the gap. Germline values: CDR1 MGHDK, CDR2 SYGVNS. In DNA form, the CDR3 reads TGTGCCAGCAGTGAACCGAACACTGAAGCTTTCTTT. Its translation: CASSEPNTEAFF. Full variable domain (missing parts from reference TRBV25-1 and TRBJ1-1): EADIYQTPRYLVIGTGKKITLECSQTMGHDKMYWYQQDPGMELHLIHYSYGVNSTEKGDLSSESTVSRIRTEHFPLTLESARPSHTSQYLCASSEPNTEAFFGQGTRLTVV.

This clonotype was counted at least ten times. The V gene is TRBV20-1, the J gene TRBJ1-4; possibly TRBD1 for D (5 bases). CDR1 DFQATT and CDR2 SNEGSKA come from the germline V gene (reference sequence). The CDR3 is 14 residues long. Trimming took off 2 bases at V and 10 bases at J, with 17 bases between the two ends. The CDR3 protein is CSARRGTFDGKLFF. In DNA form, the CDR3 reads TGCAGTGCTAGACGCGGGACGTTCGATGGAAAACTGTTTTTT.

V and J are TRBV7-9 and TRBJ1-2; 10 bases align to TRBD1. Germline V gene sequence: CDR1 SEHNR, CDR2 FQNEAQ (reference sequence). V dropped 5 bases and J dropped 6; count of bases not matched to a gene: 9. CDR3 length: 15 amino acids. CDR3 protein: CASSSGQGVIHGYTF. The DNA for the CDR3 is TGTGCCAGCAGCAGTGGACAGGGGGTAATACATGGCTACACCTTC.

This clonotype was counted between two and nine times. The genes are TRBV4-1 and TRBJ1-1, with D tentatively TRBD1 (5 bases). The CDR3 covers 14 residues. Germline V gene data show CDR1 as MGHRA and CDR2 as YSYEKL. V lost 4 bases, J lost 4 bases, and 13 bases lay in between. CDR3 sequence: CASSRFGHRTEAFF. CDR3 DNA: TGCGCCAGCAGCCGGTTTGGACATCGCACTGAAGCTTTCTTT.

This clonotype was seen at least ten times. The junction shows a germline mismatch at one end, possibly a read error. The chain carries TRBV27 and TRBJ2-7; D may be TRBD2 (6 bases). CDR1 is MNHEY, CDR2 SMNVEV, per germline (reference sequence). CDR3 length: 15 amino acids. The CDR3: CASSPREGRSSEQYF. The CDR3 nucleotides read TGTGCCAGCAGTCCCCGAGAGGGGAGGTCCTCCGAGCAGTACTTC.

This chain joins TRBV9 and TRBJ2-3, with TRBD2 matching over 8 bases. CDR3 length: 15 amino acids. Germline CDR1 SGDLS, CDR2 YYNGEE. V shed 4 bases and J 14 bases; nucleotides not matched to a gene: 18. The CDR3 sequence: CASSFSLGGADSPYF. The DNA of the CDR3 is TGTGCCAGCAGCTTCAGTCTCGGGGGGGCAGATTCGCCGTATTTT.

This clonotype showed up many times. The rearrangement links TRBV19 to TRBJ2-7, with 7 bases that match TRBD1. Germline V gene sequence: CDR1 LNHDA, CDR2 SQIVND (reference sequence). With V trimmed by 3 bases and J by 2 bases, 1 base remained unmatched. There are 13 residues in the CDR3. The CDR3 region is CASSMGQPYEQYF. CDR3 DNA sequence: TGTGCCAGTAGTATGGGACAGCCCTACGAGCAGTACTTC.

There are many counts of this clonotype. The DNA for the CDR3 is TGTGCCAGCAGTAGGGCGATTTCTAATGAAAAACTGTTTTTT. This gives the protein CASSRAISNEKLFF. The rearrangement joins TRBV9 to TRBJ1-4, with D unclear. In germline, CDR1 is SGDLS, CDR2 YYNGEE. CDR3 size: 14 residues. The V gene lost 5 bases and the J gene lost 3 bases, with 11 bases spanning the gap.

The table lists this clonotype with many counts. The chain recombines TRBV19 with TRBJ2-6; 7 bases align to TRBD2. Germline V gene data show CDR1 as LNHDA and CDR2 as SQIVND (reference sequence). The V segment lost 11 bases and the J segment 3 bases; nucleotides outside the gene matches: 7. The CDR3 contains 14 residues. Here the CDR3 DNA reads TGTGCCGGATCGTCGGGGGGTGGGGCCAACGTCCTGACTTTC. This gives the protein CAGSSGGGANVLTF.

The chain links TRBV7-9 to TRBJ1-5; no clear D. CDR3 size: 15 residues. Germline V gene lookup returns CDR1 SEHNR and CDR2 FQNEAQ (reference sequence). V lost 5 bases to trimming and J lost 5 bases, with 16 bases between them. The CDR3, as DNA: TGTGCCAGCAGCCCAGAACTAGCGGGTTATCAGCCCCAGCATTTT. As protein: CASSPELAGYQPQHF.

Points on this clonotype: This may stem from a read error, because a much larger clone lies one nucleotide away. This chain connects TRBV20-1 to TRBJ2-7, with TRBD2 as a possible D gene (7 bases). Germline V gene sequence: CDR1 DFQATT, CDR2 SNEGSKA (reference sequence). V was pared by 6 bases and J by 6 bases, with 21 bases between. CDR3 length: 14 amino acids. CDR3 in amino acids: CSAIGGGPATEQYF. The CDR3 DNA is TGCAGTGCCATCGGCGGGGGCCCCGCGACCGAGCAGTACTTC.

This clonotype was counted ten times or more. The CDR3 coding sequence is TGTGCCACTCTACCGGGACAGGGGTTAGATACGCAGTATTTT. Translating gives CATLPGQGLDTQYF. The V and J genes are TRBV2 and TRBJ2-3; 10 positions match TRBD1. From germline, CDR1 is SNHLY and CDR2 FYNNEI. The CDR3 is made up of 14 amino acids. Unmatched junction bases numbered 9, after V lost 10 bases and J lost 5 bases. Drawing the rest from reference TRBV2 and TRBJ2-3, the complete variable domain is EPEVTQTPSHQVTQMGQEVILRCVPISNHLYFYWYRQILGQKVEFLVSFYNNEISEKSEIFDDQFSVERPDGSNFTLKIRSTKLEDSAMYFCATLPGQGLDTQYFGPGTRLTVL.

About this clonotype: A much larger clone lies a single base off, so this may be a read error. The V and J genes are TRBV6-5 and TRBJ2-2; 7 bases map to TRBD1. V lost 5 bases, J lost 4 bases, and 7 bases stayed unmatched. Germline assignment: CDR1 MNHEY and CDR2 SVGAGI. There are 15 residues in the CDR3. The CDR3 nucleotides read TGTGCCAGCAGTCATGACAGGGTTGGCACCGGGGAGCTGTTTTTT. This translates into CASSHDRVGTGELFF.

Note on this clonotype: At one of its ends the junction is not consistent with the germline gene, which may arise from a read error. The chain combines TRBV4-1 with TRBJ2-6; a weak D match, TRBD1 (5 bases). CDR1 is MGHRA and CDR2 is YSYEKL in the germline V gene. The CDR3 has 17 residues. CDR3 sequence reads: CASSTTDQASGANVLAF. In DNA, the CDR3 is TGCGCCAGCAGCACAACTGACCAGGCCTCTGGGGCCAACGTCCTGGCTTTC.

Ten or more counts support this clonotype. V and J are TRBV4-1 and TRBJ2-1; D is undetermined. V was pared by 5 bases and J by 9 bases, with 17 bases between. Germline loops: CDR1 MGHRA, CDR2 YSYEKL. The CDR3 totals 14 residues. The CDR3 coding sequence is TGCGCCAGCAGCGCTCTGGGGTCAACGGGTGAGCAGTTCTTC. Its protein is CASSALGSTGEQFF.

As regards this clonotype: This may be a read error, as it is one base from a much larger clone. The chain combines TRBV3-1 with TRBJ2-1; D is unresolved. Germline-derived CDR1 and CDR2 are LGHDT and YNNKEL (reference sequence). This CDR3 spans 13 amino acids. The CDR3 region has the DNA TGTCCCAGCAGCCCACAGACTCGCAATGAGCAGTTCTTC. Protein sequence: CPSSPQTRNEQFF.

Regarding this clonotype: This may be a read error: a much more frequent sequence differs by one nucleotide. The rearrangement joins TRBV6-2 or TRBV6-3 to TRBJ2-7; 10 bases map to TRBD2. V shed 6 bases, J shed 0 bases, and the junction held 11 bases outside the gene matches. CDR1 and CDR2 (germline): MNHEY, SVGEGT. The CDR3 totals 17 residues. CDR3 protein: CASSRLAGSYSSYEQYF. The CDR3 DNA is TGTGCCAGCAGCCGACTAGCGGGCAGTTATAGCTCCTACGAGCAGTACTTC.

This clonotype was seen at least ten times. V is TRBV2 and J is TRBJ2-7; 9 positions agree with TRBD2. The junction had 5 bases not matched to a gene; V was cut back by 9 bases and J by 2 bases. The germline V gene has CDR1 SNHLY and CDR2 FYNNEI. There are 13 residues in the CDR3. CDR3 loop: CASGGRAAYEQYF. The CDR3 nucleotides are TGTGCCAGTGGCGGGAGGGCTGCCTACGAGCAGTACTTC.

In this sample, this clonotype turned up many times. The J gene is TRBJ1-5, the V gene TRBV5-5; 9 nucleotides agree with TRBD1. The CDR3 is 15 amino acids. The J segment lost 4 bases and the V segment lost 1 base, leaving 3 bases of the junction unmatched. Germline CDR1 is SGHKS and CDR2 is YYEKEE (reference sequence). The CDR3 loop is CASSLRTGANQPQHF. The CDR3, as DNA: TGTGCCAGCAGCTTGCGGACAGGGGCTAATCAGCCCCAGCATTTT. The whole variable domain, filled in from reference TRBV5-5 and TRBJ1-5, reads DAGVTQSPTHLIKTRGQQVTLRCSPISGHKSVSWYQQVLGQGPQFIFQYYEKEERGRGNFPDRFSARQFPNYSSELNVNALLLGDSALYLCASSLRTGANQPQHFGDGTRLSIL.

This clonotype was found many times. This chain links TRBV3-1 with TRBJ2-5; TRBD2 agrees at 15 bases. Germline assignment: CDR1 LGHDT and CDR2 YNNKEL (reference sequence). CDR3 length: 19 residues. J lost 4 bases, V lost 3 bases, and 12 bases had no gene match. The CDR3 region is CASSHRLGLAGGRAETQYF. As DNA, the CDR3 is TGTGCCAGCAGCCACCGACTCGGACTAGCGGGGGGGCGCGCAGAGACCCAGTACTTC.

V and J are TRBV5-1 and TRBJ2-7; 7 nucleotides align to TRBD1. In germline, CDR1 is SGHRS, CDR2 YFSETQ. The J segment lost 3 bases and the V segment lost 4 bases, leaving 10 bases of the junction unmatched. There are 15 residues in the CDR3. CDR3: CASSLHGTAYYEQYF. CDR3 nucleotides: TGCGCCAGCAGCCTGCATGGGACAGCGTACTACGAGCAGTACTTC.

The chain links TRBV7-9 to TRBJ1-1; 9 bases align to TRBD1. CDR3 length: 13 amino acids. The V gene end was trimmed by 4 bases and the J gene end by 5 bases; junction bases not matched to a gene: 2. Looked up from germline, CDR1 is SEHNR and CDR2 is FQNEAQ (reference sequence). The CDR3 nucleotides read TGTGCCAGCAGCTCGGACAGGGGTACTGAAGCTTTCTTT. Amino acids: CASSSDRGTEAFF.

This clonotype was picked up many times. The chain has TRBV15 and TRBJ1-1; unclear D gene. CDR1 and CDR2 from the germline V gene are LNHNV and YYDKDF (reference sequence). V lost 0 bases and J lost 2, with 7 bases in between. The CDR3 is 14 amino acids. The CDR3 loop reads CATSRDTANTEAFF. DNA for the CDR3: TGTGCCACCAGCAGAGATACAGCTAACACTGAAGCTTTCTTT.

This clonotype was recorded once. This chain links TRBV24-1 with TRBJ2-3; D might be TRBD1 or TRBD2, each matching 5 bases. Germline V gives CDR1 KGHDR, CDR2 SFDVKD. The CDR3 has 16 amino acids. V gave up 3 bases and J gave up 7 bases, with 19 bases separating them. CDR3 nucleotide sequence: TGTGCCACCAGTGATCCCAGGGAGATGACTACAAATACGCAGTATTTT. Encoded protein: CATSDPREMTTNTQYF.

The V gene is TRBV28, the J gene TRBJ1-3; D remains unclear. Germline CDR1 reads MDHEN; CDR2 reads SYDVKM. There are 14 residues in the CDR3. The V gene lost 5 bases and the J gene lost 0 bases, with 8 bases spanning the gap. CDR3 coding DNA: TGTGCCAGCAGTCGGAGGGTCTCTGGAAACACCATATATTTT. Its translation: CASSRRVSGNTIYF.

Comment on this clonotype: A read error may explain this, as a much larger clone is one base away. The missing conserved phenylalanine or tryptophan at the end of this CDR3 makes a read error likely. The J gene is TRBJ2-1, the V gene TRBV6-1; TRBD1 matches 9 bases. V lost 5 bases and J lost 8; bases outside the gene matches: 19. Germline CDR1 reads MNHNS; CDR2 reads SASEGT. CDR3 length equals 18 residues. The DNA for the CDR3 is TGTGCCAGCAGTCGGACAGGGGCCTCTTTATCGAGGGGCGATGAGCAGTTCTCC. Amino acid sequence: CASSRTGASLSRGDEQFS.

In this sample, this clonotype turned up many times. The J gene is TRBJ2-3, the V gene TRBV13; D is unclear. The CDR3 length is 16 residues. Per germline, CDR1 PRHDT and CDR2 FYEKMQ (reference sequence). Trimming removed 1 base from V and 3 bases from J, with 14 bases in between. The DNA of the CDR3 is TGTGCCAGCAGCTTAGCTTCCGGTCCCCCGACAGATACGCAGTATTTT. Translating gives CASSLASGPPTDTQYF.

As concerns this clonotype: Possible read error: a much larger clone is one base away. V gene TRBV11-2 combines with J gene TRBJ2-7, with no clear D. There are 13 residues in the CDR3. The V end was cut by 1 base, the J end by 6 bases, with 10 bases between. The germline gives CDR1 SGHAT, CDR2 FQNNGV. CDR3 amino acids: CASSLVPPSEQYF. For the CDR3, the DNA is TGTGCCAGCAGCTTAGTCCCGCCCTCCGAGCAGTACTTC.

This clonotype was seen at least ten times. Germline is not matched at one junction end, which may reflect a read error. The chain links TRBV9 to TRBJ2-3, with D hard to call. The germline gives CDR1 SGDLS, CDR2 YYNGEE. This CDR3 has 16 residues. CDR3 protein: CVSSVVSSTSTDTQYF. Here the CDR3 DNA reads TGTGTCAGCAGCGTAGTTAGTTCGACTAGCACAGATACGCAGTATTTT.

This clonotype was seen at least ten times. The rearrangement joins TRBV19 to TRBJ2-2; maybe TRBD1 (7 bases). V was clipped by 4 bases and J by 5 bases, with 8 bases between them. Germline CDR1 is LNHDA and CDR2 is SQIVND (reference sequence). The CDR3 has 13 residues. The CDR3 loop reads CASSTGGTGELFF. The CDR3 DNA sequence: TGTGCCAGTAGTACAGGGGGGACCGGGGAGCTGTTTTTT.